This entry lists 18 T cell receptor beta chains sequenced from one sample in a study of T cells in Graves' hyperthyroidism and ophthalmopathy. TCR beta CDR3 regions were amplified from RNA transcripts. Primed by the HTBI set, a first-round RT-PCR was run on the TCR CDR3. TCRdb redid the calling of the multiplex PCR reads with MiXCR, one entry per CDR3 protein. The table records around 190,000 distinct CDR3 sequences, about 18% of them present only once. The sequenced sample consisted of blood. The source of these receptors is a woman between 50 and 59 years old with Graves' hyperthyroidism.

Notes on this clonotype: A much more abundant neighbour one base away suggests this may be a read error. The rearrangement joins TRBV3-1 to TRBJ2-7; TRBD2 matches at 7 bases. V gave up 4 bases and J gave up 3 bases; unmatched junction bases: 12. This CDR3 region has 16 residues. Looked up from germline, CDR1 is LGHDT and CDR2 is YNNKEL (reference sequence). DNA of the CDR3: TGTGCCAGCAGCCTCCTCGGGGGGTCGGGATTCTACGAGCAGTACTTC. Translation: CASSLLGGSGFYEQYF.

This clonotype was picked up many times. V usage is TRBV18 and J usage is TRBJ1-1; D perhaps matches TRBD1 (6 bases). V was trimmed by 3 bases and J by 8 bases, leaving 13 bases between them. Germline-derived CDR1 and CDR2 are KGHSH and LQKENI. The CDR3 runs 13 residues. This CDR3 reads CASSPGQTNEAFF. CDR3 coding DNA: TGTGCCAGCTCACCGGGACAAACCAACGAAGCTTTCTTT.

This clonotype was found many times. V is TRBV6-1 and J is TRBJ2-3, with 7 bases aligning to TRBD2. Germline trimming cut 8 bases from V and 2 bases from J; bases unmatched to any gene: 10. The CDR3 has 15 residues. Germline V CDR1 and CDR2: MNHNS, SASEGT. This CDR3 reads CASPIRRGDTDTQYF. For the CDR3, the DNA is TGTGCCAGCCCCATACGACGGGGGGACACAGATACGCAGTATTTT.

The chain couples TRBV2 to TRBJ2-1; 9 nucleotides match TRBD2. The germline V gene encodes CDR1 SNHLY and CDR2 FYNNEI. The CDR3 covers 16 residues. Trimming at V came to 3 bases and at J to 7 bases, leaving 10 bases not matched to a gene. The CDR3 loop is CASSEVSSGTANEQFF. The CDR3 DNA reads TGTGCCAGCAGTGAGGTATCTAGCGGGACTGCGAATGAGCAGTTCTTC.

Details on this clonotype: A much larger clone differs from this one at a single base, so this may be a read error. The chain is built from TRBV3-1 and TRBJ1-2, with D possibly TRBD1 on 6 matching bases. Between the trimmed V and J ends, which lost 11 bases and 2 bases, there was a span of 15 bases. Germline lookup yields CDR1 LGHDT and CDR2 YNNKEL (reference sequence). The CDR3 loop spans 13 amino acids. The CDR3 spells CAGNRGQNYGYTF. In DNA form, the CDR3 reads TGTGCCGGCAACCGAGGACAGAACTATGGCTACACCTTC.

This clonotype was recorded many times. The gene calls are TRBV9 and TRBJ1-2, with 8 bases identical to TRBD1. With 3 bases clipped from V and 2 bases from J, the junction kept 0 bases outside the gene matches. The germline V gene has CDR1 SGDLS and CDR2 YYNGEE. This CDR3 is built from 13 residues. DNA for the CDR3: TGTGCCAGCAGCGGGACAGGGAACTATGGCTACACCTTC. Translated: CASSGTGNYGYTF.

Many counts were recorded for this clonotype. The rearrangement joins TRBV7-6 to TRBJ2-1; D ambiguous. The CDR3 is 14 amino acids. Trimming left V 5 bases short and J 0 bases short, with 8 bases between. CDR1 and CDR2 (germline): SGHVS, FNYEAQ. Here the CDR3 DNA reads TGTGCCAGCAGCGTTCACAACTCCTACAATGAGCAGTTCTTC. The encoded protein is CASSVHNSYNEQFF.

This clonotype has a count of ten or more. The gene calls are TRBV27 and TRBJ2-7; 10 nucleotides align to TRBD1. CDR1 and CDR2 (germline): MNHEY, SMNVEV (reference sequence). Trimming cost V 0 bases and J 5 bases; bases outside gene matches: 4. The CDR3 is 15 amino acids. CDR3 bases: TGTGCCAGCAGTTTATCGACAGGGGGCGAAGACGAGCAGTACTTC. The encoded protein is CASSLSTGGEDEQYF.

A word on this clonotype: This likely comes from a read error, as the CDR3 has no conserved phenylalanine or tryptophan at its end. The chain employs TRBV3-1 and TRBJ2-3; D possibly corresponds to TRBD2 (7 bases). Germline assignment: CDR1 LGHDT and CDR2 YNNKEL (reference sequence). V was shortened by 4 bases and J by 4 bases, with 15 bases between the two germline ends. The CDR3 consists of 15 residues. CDR3 coding DNA: TGTGCCAGCAGCCCCTCAAGGGGGGGCCCAGATACGCAGTATCTT. Translation gives CASSPSRGGPDTQYL.

This clonotype has at least ten counts. This chain uses TRBV27 with TRBJ2-7; D possibly corresponds to TRBD1 (5 bases). Germline CDR1 MNHEY, CDR2 SMNVEV (reference sequence). The CDR3 loop spans 14 amino acids. The V end lost 6 bases, the J end lost 1 base, and 13 bases lay between the germline ends. CDR3 in amino acids: CASSAQGSSYEQYF. The CDR3 DNA reads TGTGCCAGCAGCGCCCAGGGAAGTTCCTACGAGCAGTACTTC.

V and J are TRBV6-1 and TRBJ2-1, with 14 nucleotides matching TRBD2. The CDR3 is made up of 14 amino acids. The germline V gene encodes CDR1 MNHNS and CDR2 SASEGT. With 6 bases clipped from V and 9 bases from J, the junction kept 4 bases outside the gene matches. This chain's CDR3 is CASRRLAGGGEQFF. In DNA form, the CDR3 reads TGTGCCAGCAGGCGACTAGCGGGAGGGGGTGAGCAGTTCTTC.

This clonotype occurred once. The chain links TRBV2 to TRBJ2-1; 7 bases map to TRBD1. The CDR3 has 15 amino acids. CDR1 is SNHLY, CDR2 FYNNEI, per germline. V lost 6 bases, J lost 0 bases, and 5 bases stayed unmatched. In DNA form, the CDR3 reads TGTGCCAGCAGGACAGGGCGAGGCTCCTACAATGAGCAGTTCTTC. This gives the protein CASRTGRGSYNEQFF. The whole variable domain, remainder taken from reference TRBV2 and TRBJ2-1, is EPEVTQTPSHQVTQMGQEVILRCVPISNHLYFYWYRQILGQKVEFLVSFYNNEISEKSEIFDDQFSVERPDGSNFTLKIRSTKLEDSAMYFCASRTGRGSYNEQFFGPGTRLTVL.

This clonotype was seen many times. This chain connects TRBV5-1 to TRBJ1-2; 7 nucleotides line up with TRBD1. The V segment lost 3 bases and the J segment 8 bases; nucleotides outside the gene matches: 10. The CDR3 length is 14 residues. Germline assignment: CDR1 SGHRS and CDR2 YFSETQ. The CDR3 reads CASSSDRVRWGYTF. Written as DNA, the CDR3 is TGCGCCAGCAGCTCTGACAGGGTTAGGTGGGGCTACACCTTC.

Many counts were recorded for this clonotype. The V call is TRBV5-6, the J call TRBJ1-1; TRBD1 matches at 9 bases. CDR1 and CDR2 from the germline V gene are SGHDT and YYEEEE. This CDR3 is 14 amino acids long. V shed 6 bases and J 6 bases; nucleotides not matched to a gene: 9. DNA of the CDR3: TGTGCCAGCAAAAAAACAGGGGGCTATCCTGAAGCTTTCTTT. It codes for CASKKTGGYPEAFF.

This clonotype occurred a few times. The chain carries TRBV4-3 and TRBJ1-2; maybe TRBD1 (6 bases). The CDR3 length is 14 residues. Germline loops: CDR1 LGHNA, CDR2 YSLEER. The ends were cut back, 0 bases at V and 7 bases at J, with 12 bases in the middle. The chain's CDR3 is CASSQDHRGGGYTF. For the CDR3, the DNA is TGCGCCAGCAGCCAAGATCACCGAGGGGGTGGCTACACCTTC.

This rearrangement joins TRBV2 to TRBJ1-1; 8 bases map to TRBD1. V was clipped by 6 bases and J by 3 bases; unmatched bases: 9. Germline V gene sequence: CDR1 SNHLY, CDR2 FYNNEI. This CDR3 has 15 residues. DNA of the CDR3: TGTGCCAGCAGCCCGGACAGGGTTGGGTACACTGAAGCTTTCTTT. Its translation is CASSPDRVGYTEAFF. The whole variable domain, filled in from reference TRBV2 and TRBJ1-1, reads EPEVTQTPSHQVTQMGQEVILRCVPISNHLYFYWYRQILGQKVEFLVSFYNNEISEKSEIFDDQFSVERPDGSNFTLKIRSTKLEDSAMYFCASSPDRVGYTEAFFGQGTRLTVV.

This clonotype was counted many times. J is TRBJ2-5 and V is TRBV5-1; D possibly corresponds to TRBD2 (7 bases). Germline lookup yields CDR1 SGHRS and CDR2 YFSETQ. This CDR3 spans 15 amino acids. V lost 2 bases and J 1 base, leaving 12 bases between the germline ends. This CDR3 is CASSFVGGAQETQYF. The CDR3 bases are TGCGCCAGCAGCTTCGTTGGGGGGGCCCAAGAGACCCAGTACTTC.

This clonotype was recorded many times. The chain is built from TRBV29-1 and TRBJ2-5, with 8 bases fitting TRBD2. Trimming removed 4 bases from V and 0 bases from J; junction bases left unmatched: 4. Germline values: CDR1 SQVTM, CDR2 ANQGSEA. CDR3 length: 14 residues. The CDR3 coding sequence is TGCAGCGTTGGGGGGCGGGGGGACCAAGAGACCCAGTACTTC. It codes for CSVGGRGDQETQYF.